A few counts support the clone carrying this T cell receptor beta chain. Its antigen is still unknown. Roughly 39,000 productive templates were obtained per sample on average. The table came from immunoSEQ multiplex PCR; TCRdb's copy has only in-frame clones and leaves some out. The table records about 5,400 clones, 46% of them present only once. These data are taken from a study of STAT3 mutations in large granular lymphocyte leukemia. For the study at large: Over half of T-LGLL patients had one or more immunosuppressive regimens. Whole-study findings and limits: Persisting codominant clonotypes may have hidden a small pathogenic clone. Every T-LGLL patient had at least one immunodominant TCRbeta clonotype. Suggested: STAT3 mutation was not the ancestral event for these clonal expansions.

Germline V lookup: CDR1 MNHNS, CDR2 SASEGT. Trimming shortened V by 7 bases and J by 5 bases, and 15 bases separated the two germline ends. This CDR3 contains 13 residues. The clonotype originates from a woman in her sixties or seventies with T-cell large granular lymphocyte leukemia. Some clones in this sample may be carry-over from other donors' samples. The chain recombines TRBV6-1 with TRBJ2-7, with D perhaps being TRBD1 or TRBD2 (5 bases each). Source material: peripheral blood mononuclear cells. This CDR3 is CASTQGSGNEQYF. CDR3 in DNA: TGTGCCAGCACCCAGGGATCCGGGAACGAGCAGTACTTC.